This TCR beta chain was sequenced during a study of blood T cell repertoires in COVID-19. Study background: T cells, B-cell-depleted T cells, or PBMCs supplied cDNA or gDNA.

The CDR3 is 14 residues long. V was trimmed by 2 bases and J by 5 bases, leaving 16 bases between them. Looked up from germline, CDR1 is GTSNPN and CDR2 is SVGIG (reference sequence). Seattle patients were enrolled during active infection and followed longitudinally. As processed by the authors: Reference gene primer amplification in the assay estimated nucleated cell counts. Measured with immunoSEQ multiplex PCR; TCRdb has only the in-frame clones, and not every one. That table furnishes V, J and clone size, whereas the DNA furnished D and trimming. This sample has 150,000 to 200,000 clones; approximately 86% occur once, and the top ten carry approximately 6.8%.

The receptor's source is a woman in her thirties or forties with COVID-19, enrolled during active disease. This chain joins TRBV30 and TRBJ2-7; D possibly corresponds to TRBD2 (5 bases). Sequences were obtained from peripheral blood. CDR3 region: CAWSLGVGRHEQYF. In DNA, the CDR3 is TGTGCCTGGAGTCTCGGGGTTGGGAGACACGAGCAGTACTTC.